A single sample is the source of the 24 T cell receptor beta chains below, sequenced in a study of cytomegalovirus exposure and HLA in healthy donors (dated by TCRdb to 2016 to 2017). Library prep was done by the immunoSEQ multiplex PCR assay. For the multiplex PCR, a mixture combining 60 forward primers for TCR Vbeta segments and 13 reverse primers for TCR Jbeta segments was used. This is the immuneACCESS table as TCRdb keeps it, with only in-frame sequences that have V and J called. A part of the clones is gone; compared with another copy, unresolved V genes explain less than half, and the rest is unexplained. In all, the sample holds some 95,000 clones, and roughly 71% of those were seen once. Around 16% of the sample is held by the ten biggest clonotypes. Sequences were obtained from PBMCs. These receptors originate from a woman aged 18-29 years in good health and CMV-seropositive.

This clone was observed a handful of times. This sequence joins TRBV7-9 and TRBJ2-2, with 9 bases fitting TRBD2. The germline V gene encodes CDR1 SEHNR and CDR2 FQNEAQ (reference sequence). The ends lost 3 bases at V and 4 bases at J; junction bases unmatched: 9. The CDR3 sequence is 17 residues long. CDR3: CASSLLGGRAGTGELFF. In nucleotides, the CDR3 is TGTGCCAGCAGCTTGTTAGGCGGGAGGGCCGGCACCGGGGAGCTGTTTTTT.

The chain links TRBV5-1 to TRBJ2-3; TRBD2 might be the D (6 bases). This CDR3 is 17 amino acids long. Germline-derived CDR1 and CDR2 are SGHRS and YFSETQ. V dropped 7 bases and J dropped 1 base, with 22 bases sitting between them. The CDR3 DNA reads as TGCGCCAGCCGCGGGGACGGGAGAGGCATGGGCACAGATACGCAGTATTTT. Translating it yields CASRGDGRGMGTDTQYF.

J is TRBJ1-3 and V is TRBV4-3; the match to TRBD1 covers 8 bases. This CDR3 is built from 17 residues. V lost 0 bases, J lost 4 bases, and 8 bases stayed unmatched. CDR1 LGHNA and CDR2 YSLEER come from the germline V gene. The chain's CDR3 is CASSQDPGGSSGNTIYF. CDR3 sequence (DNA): TGCGCCAGCAGCCAAGACCCAGGGGGCAGTTCGGGAAACACCATATATTTT.

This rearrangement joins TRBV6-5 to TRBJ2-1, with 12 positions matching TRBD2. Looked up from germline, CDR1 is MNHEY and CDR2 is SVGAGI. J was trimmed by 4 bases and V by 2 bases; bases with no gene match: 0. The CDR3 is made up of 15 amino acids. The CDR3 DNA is TGTGCCAGCAGTTACGGGACTAGCGGGTACAATGAGCAGTTCTTC. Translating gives CASSYGTSGYNEQFF.

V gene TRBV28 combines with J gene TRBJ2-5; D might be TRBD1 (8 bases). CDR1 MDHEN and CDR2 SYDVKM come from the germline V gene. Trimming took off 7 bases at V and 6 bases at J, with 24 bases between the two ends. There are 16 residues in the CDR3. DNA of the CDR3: TGTGCCAGCACCAAGTCGGGTACAGGGGGGGGGAAGACCCAGTACTTC. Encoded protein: CASTKSGTGGGKTQYF.

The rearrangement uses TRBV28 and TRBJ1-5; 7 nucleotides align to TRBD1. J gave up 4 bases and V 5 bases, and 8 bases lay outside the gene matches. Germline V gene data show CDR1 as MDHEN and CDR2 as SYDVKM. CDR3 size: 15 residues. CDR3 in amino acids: CASSIYRGGNQPQHF. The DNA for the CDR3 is TGTGCCAGCAGTATTTACAGGGGCGGTAATCAGCCCCAGCATTTT.

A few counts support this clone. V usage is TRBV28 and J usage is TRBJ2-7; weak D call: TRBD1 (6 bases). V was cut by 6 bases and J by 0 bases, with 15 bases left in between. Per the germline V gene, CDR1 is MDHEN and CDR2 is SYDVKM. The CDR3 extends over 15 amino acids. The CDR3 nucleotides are TGTGCCAGCAGCCCGCGGACAGTGAGCTCCTACGAGCAGTACTTC. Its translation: CASSPRTVSSYEQYF.

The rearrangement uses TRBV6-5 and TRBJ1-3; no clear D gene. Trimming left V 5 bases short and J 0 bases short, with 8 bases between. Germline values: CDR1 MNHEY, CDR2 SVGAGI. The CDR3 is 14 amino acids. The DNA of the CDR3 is TGTGCCAGCAGTGCCGGGTACTCTGGAAACACCATATATTTT. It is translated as CASSAGYSGNTIYF.

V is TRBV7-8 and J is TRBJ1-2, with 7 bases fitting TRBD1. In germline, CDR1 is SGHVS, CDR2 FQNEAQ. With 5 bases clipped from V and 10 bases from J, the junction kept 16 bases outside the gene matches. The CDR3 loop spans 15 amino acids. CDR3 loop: CASSRSRDRERDYTF. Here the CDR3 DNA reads TGTGCCAGCAGCCGAAGCCGTGACAGGGAGAGGGACTACACCTTC.

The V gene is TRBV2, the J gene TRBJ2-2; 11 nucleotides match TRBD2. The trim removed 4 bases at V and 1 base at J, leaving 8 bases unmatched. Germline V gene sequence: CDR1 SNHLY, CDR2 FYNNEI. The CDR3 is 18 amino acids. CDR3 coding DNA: TGTGCCAGCAGTGGCCGGTCGCTAGCGGGGGGGAACACCGGGGAGCTGTTTTTT. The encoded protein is CASSGRSLAGGNTGELFF.

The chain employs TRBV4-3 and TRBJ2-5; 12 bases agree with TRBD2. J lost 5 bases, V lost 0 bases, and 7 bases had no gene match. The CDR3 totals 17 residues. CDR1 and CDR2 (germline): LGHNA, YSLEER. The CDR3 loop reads CASSQDLAGGPGETQYF. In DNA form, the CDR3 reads TGCGCCAGCAGCCAAGATCTAGCGGGAGGGCCAGGCGAGACCCAGTACTTC.

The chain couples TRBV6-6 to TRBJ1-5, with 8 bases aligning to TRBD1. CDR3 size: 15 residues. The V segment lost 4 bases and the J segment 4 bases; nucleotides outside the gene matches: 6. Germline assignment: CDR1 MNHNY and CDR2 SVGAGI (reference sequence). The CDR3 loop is CASSFNGQGNQPQHF. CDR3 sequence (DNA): TGTGCCAGCAGTTTTAACGGACAGGGAAATCAGCCCCAGCATTTT.

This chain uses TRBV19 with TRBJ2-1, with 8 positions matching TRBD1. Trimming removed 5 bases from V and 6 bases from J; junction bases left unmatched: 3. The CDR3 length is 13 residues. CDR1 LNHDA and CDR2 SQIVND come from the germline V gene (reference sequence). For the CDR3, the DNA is TGTGCCAGTAGTCCACAGGGGGTCAATGAGCAGTTCTTC. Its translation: CASSPQGVNEQFF.

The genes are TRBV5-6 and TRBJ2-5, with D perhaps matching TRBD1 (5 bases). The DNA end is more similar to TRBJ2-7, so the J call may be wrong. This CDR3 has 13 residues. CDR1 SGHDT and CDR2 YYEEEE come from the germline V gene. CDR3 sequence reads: CASSLGQSYEQYF. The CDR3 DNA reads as TGTGCCAGCAGCTTGGGACAGTCCTACGAGCAGTACTTC.

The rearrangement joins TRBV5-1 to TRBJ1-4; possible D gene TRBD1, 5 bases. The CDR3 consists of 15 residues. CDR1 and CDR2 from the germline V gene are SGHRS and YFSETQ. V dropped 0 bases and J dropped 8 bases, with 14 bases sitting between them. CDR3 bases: TGCGCCAGCAGCTTGGAAGGGCGGGACCGGGAAAAACTGTTTTTT. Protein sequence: CASSLEGRDREKLFF.

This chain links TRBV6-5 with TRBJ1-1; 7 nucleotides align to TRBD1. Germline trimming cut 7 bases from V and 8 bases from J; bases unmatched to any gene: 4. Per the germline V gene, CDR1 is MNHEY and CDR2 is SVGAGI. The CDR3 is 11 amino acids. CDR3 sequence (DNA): TGTGCCAGCACCCTCAGGGGGGAAGCTTTCTTT. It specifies CASTLRGEAFF.

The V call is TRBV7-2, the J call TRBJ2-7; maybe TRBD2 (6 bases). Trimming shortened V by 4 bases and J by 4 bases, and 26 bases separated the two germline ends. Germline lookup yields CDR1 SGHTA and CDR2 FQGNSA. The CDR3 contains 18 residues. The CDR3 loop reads CASSSSVGAGGIRYEQYF. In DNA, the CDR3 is TGTGCCAGCAGCTCTAGCGTGGGTGCGGGTGGTATCCGGTACGAGCAGTACTTC.

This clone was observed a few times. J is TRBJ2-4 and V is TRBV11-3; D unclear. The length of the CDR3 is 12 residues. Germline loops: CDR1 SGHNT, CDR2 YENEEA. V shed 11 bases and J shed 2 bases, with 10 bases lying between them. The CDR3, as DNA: TGTGCCGGATGGGCGACCAAAAACATTCAGTACTTC. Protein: CAGWATKNIQYF.

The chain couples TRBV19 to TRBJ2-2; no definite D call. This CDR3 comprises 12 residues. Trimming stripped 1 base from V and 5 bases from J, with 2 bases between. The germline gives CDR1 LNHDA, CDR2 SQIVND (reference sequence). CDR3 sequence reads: CASSIVTGELFF. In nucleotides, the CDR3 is TGTGCCAGTAGTATAGTAACCGGGGAGCTGTTTTTT.

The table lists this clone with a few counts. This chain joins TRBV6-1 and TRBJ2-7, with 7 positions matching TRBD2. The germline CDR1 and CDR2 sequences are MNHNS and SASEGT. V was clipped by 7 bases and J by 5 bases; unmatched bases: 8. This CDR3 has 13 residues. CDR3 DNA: TGTGCCAGCACTGGGAGGGGACTCGACGAGCAGTACTTC. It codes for CASTGRGLDEQYF.

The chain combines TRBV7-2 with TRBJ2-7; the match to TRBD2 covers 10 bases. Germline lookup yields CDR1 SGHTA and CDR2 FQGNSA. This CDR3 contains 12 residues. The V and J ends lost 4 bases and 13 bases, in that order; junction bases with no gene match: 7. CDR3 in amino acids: CASSSGTSAYYF. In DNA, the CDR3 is TGTGCCAGCAGCTCAGGGACTAGCGCGTATTACTTC.

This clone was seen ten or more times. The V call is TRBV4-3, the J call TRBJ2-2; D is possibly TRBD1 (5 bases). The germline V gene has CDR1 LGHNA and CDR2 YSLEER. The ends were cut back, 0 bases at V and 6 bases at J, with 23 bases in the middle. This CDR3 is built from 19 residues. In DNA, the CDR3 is TGCGCCAGCAGCCAAGACACACTACCGGGCCAGGGTGAGCCCGGGGAGCTGTTTTTT. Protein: CASSQDTLPGQGEPGELFF.

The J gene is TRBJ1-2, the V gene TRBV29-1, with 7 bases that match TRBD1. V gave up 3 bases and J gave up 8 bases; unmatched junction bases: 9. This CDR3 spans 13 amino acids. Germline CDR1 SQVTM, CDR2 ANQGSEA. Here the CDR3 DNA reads TGCAGCGTTGAGAAGGGGGCACGTCTAGGCTACACCTTC. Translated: CSVEKGARLGYTF.

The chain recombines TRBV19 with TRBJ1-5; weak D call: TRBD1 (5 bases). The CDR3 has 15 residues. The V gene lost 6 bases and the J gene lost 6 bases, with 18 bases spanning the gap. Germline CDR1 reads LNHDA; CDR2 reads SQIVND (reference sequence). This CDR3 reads CASSGGWGASQPQHF. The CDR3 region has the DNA TGTGCCAGTAGCGGGGGTTGGGGAGCGAGTCAGCCCCAGCATTTT.